This entry lists 21 T cell receptor beta chains sequenced from one sample in a study of identifying expanded T cells in peripheral blood. Libraries were prepared by immunoSEQ multiplex PCR; TCRdb keeps only in-frame clonotypes and omits some of them. The sample records roughly 100,000 clones, approximately 88% being singletons. Input material: blood. The source is a person between 18 and 70 years old in good health.

The chain couples TRBV9 to TRBJ2-1; D not certain. The CDR3 spans 13 residues. Per the germline V gene, CDR1 is SGDLS and CDR2 is YYNGEE. Trimming removed 0 bases at V and 6 bases at J, with 7 bases between. This chain's CDR3 is CASSVEFPNEQFF. DNA of the CDR3: TGTGCCAGCAGCGTAGAATTTCCCAATGAGCAGTTCTTC.

This clone came up a few times. The rearrangement uses TRBV11-3 and TRBJ2-1, with D possibly matching TRBD2 (5 bases). This CDR3 comprises 12 residues. V gave up 5 bases and J gave up 10 bases, with 12 bases separating them. Per the germline V gene, CDR1 is SGHNT and CDR2 is YENEEA. The CDR3 DNA follows: TGTGCCAGCAGCCGCGTGAGGGAGGAGCAGTTCTTC. It encodes CASSRVREEQFF.

The chain carries TRBV9 and TRBJ2-7; 9 bases are shared with TRBD1. The CDR3 has 14 amino acids. V was pared by 2 bases and J by 6 bases, with 6 bases of the junction left unmatched. CDR1 and CDR2 (germline): SGDLS, YYNGEE. The CDR3 region is CASSVSGTGSEQYF. CDR3 DNA: TGTGCCAGCAGCGTTTCCGGGACAGGGAGCGAGCAGTACTTC.

The chain employs TRBV13 and TRBJ1-1, with D tentatively TRBD1 (5 bases). This CDR3 has 14 residues. The V and J ends lost 1 base and 4 bases respectively, with 10 bases between them. Germline-derived CDR1 and CDR2 are PRHDT and FYEKMQ (reference sequence). The CDR3 nucleotides read TGTGCCAGCAGCTTAGATCTGGGACCCACTGAAGCTTTCTTT. It is translated as CASSLDLGPTEAFF.

This chain links TRBV5-1 with TRBJ2-7; the match to TRBD2 covers 10 bases. This CDR3 spans 14 amino acids. Trimming took 1 base from V and 7 from J; bases not matched to a gene: 5. CDR1 and CDR2 from the germline V gene are SGHRS and YFSETQ. CDR3 amino acids: CASSLLAGGKEQYF. For the CDR3, the DNA is TGCGCCAGCAGCTTGTTAGCGGGAGGTAAGGAGCAGTACTTC. The full variable domain, with the rest looked up from reference TRBV5-1 and TRBJ2-7, is KAGVTQTPRYLIKTRGQQVTLSCSPISGHRSVSWYQQTPGQGLQFLFEYFSETQRNKGNFPGRFSGRQFSNSRSEMNVSTLELGDSALYLCASSLLAGGKEQYFGPGTRLTVT.

The chain couples TRBV29-1 to TRBJ2-1, with 8 bases identical to TRBD1. V was clipped by 4 bases and J by 5 bases; unmatched bases: 7. CDR3 length: 14 residues. Germline CDR1 reads SQVTM; CDR2 reads ANQGSEA. CDR3 protein: CSVVAGGFHNEQFF. CDR3 DNA: TGCAGCGTTGTGGCAGGGGGCTTCCACAATGAGCAGTTCTTC.

This clone showed up just once. This chain connects TRBV21-1 to TRBJ1-2. TRBV21-1 is termed a pseudogene. The CDR3 covers 12 residues. The CDR3 reads CASSWRPAGYTF. The CDR3 region has the DNA TGTGCCAGCAGTTGGAGACCCGCGGGCTACACCTTC.

In this sample, this clone turned up once. The CDR3 sequence is CASSLKVTGELFF. The CDR3 DNA reads TGCGCCAGCAGCTTGAAGGTCACCGGGGAGCTGTTTTTT. The chain employs TRBV5-1 and TRBJ2-2; D gene unclear. Per the germline V gene, CDR1 is SGHRS and CDR2 is YFSETQ. Trimming removed 1 base at V and 4 bases at J, with 5 bases between. The CDR3 has 13 residues.

CDR3 region: CASSPQGNEQFF. In nucleotides, the CDR3 is TGTGCCAGCAGTCCGCAGGGCAATGAGCAGTTCTTC. This chain joins TRBV6-1 and TRBJ2-1; TRBD1 is a possible D gene (5 bases). V was cut by 5 bases and J by 6 bases, with 8 bases left in between. The CDR3 sequence is 12 residues long. Germline CDR1 is MNHNS and CDR2 is SASEGT.

This chain links TRBV7-2 with TRBJ2-1; 9 nucleotides agree with TRBD2. The CDR3 is 17 residues long. Per the germline V gene, CDR1 is SGHTA and CDR2 is FQGNSA. J lost 0 bases, V lost 3 bases, and 6 bases had no gene match. Written as DNA, the CDR3 is TGTGCCAGCAGCTTTGGGAGCGGGGGGAGCTCCTACAATGAGCAGTTCTTC. It specifies CASSFGSGGSSYNEQFF.

The chain joins TRBV7-6 to TRBJ1-3, with a tentative D call TRBD1 (5 bases). This CDR3 spans 16 amino acids. V gave up 5 bases and J gave up 0 bases, with 14 bases separating them. CDR1 and CDR2 (germline): SGHVS, FNYEAQ. The chain's CDR3 is CASSDSLDDSGNTIYF. DNA for the CDR3: TGTGCCAGCAGCGACAGCTTAGATGACTCTGGAAACACCATATATTTT.

This clone has more than one count but fewer than ten. This chain links TRBV6-1 with TRBJ2-7; D not resolved. This CDR3 contains 11 residues. Per germline, CDR1 MNHNS and CDR2 SASEGT. V lost 4 bases to trimming and J lost 3 bases, with 4 bases between them. CDR3 sequence reads: CASSGYYEQYF. In DNA, the CDR3 is TGTGCCAGCAGTGGATACTACGAGCAGTACTTC.

This sequence joins TRBV10-2 and TRBJ1-2, with D perhaps TRBD1 (5 bases). There are 13 residues in the CDR3. With 7 bases removed from V and 5 bases from J, the gap between germline ends came to 14 bases. Germline lookup yields CDR1 WSHSY and CDR2 SAAADI. Here the CDR3 DNA reads TGCGCCAGCATAGACCAGGGAATGTATGGCTACACCTTC. It yields the protein CASIDQGMYGYTF.

The chain uses TRBV7-9 and TRBJ1-2; 10 bases match TRBD1. From germline, CDR1 is SEHNR and CDR2 FQNEAQ (reference sequence). The CDR3 contains 14 residues. Germline trimming cut 3 bases from V and 5 bases from J; bases unmatched to any gene: 3. DNA for the CDR3: TGTGCCAGCAGCTTGGGACAGGGGAGGTATGGCTACACCTTC. Its translation: CASSLGQGRYGYTF.

This chain links TRBV7-9 with TRBJ2-7, with 9 bases aligning to TRBD1. Germline V gives CDR1 SEHNR, CDR2 FQNEAQ (reference sequence). The CDR3 is made up of 14 amino acids. V gave up 5 bases and J gave up 5 bases; unmatched junction bases: 7. The CDR3 region is CASSLWTGAHEQYF. CDR3 bases: TGTGCCAGCAGCCTCTGGACAGGGGCCCACGAGCAGTACTTC.

The rearrangement uses TRBV6-6 and TRBJ1-5; D gene ambiguous. V was pared by 6 bases and J by 1 base, with 13 bases between. Germline V lookup: CDR1 MNHNY, CDR2 SVGAGI (reference sequence). CDR3 length equals 15 residues. The CDR3 loop is CASSHYTVSNQPQHF. CDR3 coding DNA: TGTGCCAGCAGCCACTACACAGTCAGCAATCAGCCCCAGCATTTT.

The rearrangement links TRBV15 to TRBJ2-7; TRBD1 is a possible D gene (7 bases). This CDR3 spans 16 amino acids. Germline values: CDR1 LNHNV, CDR2 YYDKDF (reference sequence). V was trimmed by 3 bases and J by 3 bases, leaving 18 bases between them. Here the CDR3 DNA reads TGTGCCACCAGCAGGATAGACAGGGACTTATACTACGAGCAGTACTTC. This codes for CATSRIDRDLYYEQYF.

The chain recombines TRBV7-2 with TRBJ2-5; 9 nucleotides match TRBD2. The CDR3 spans 15 residues. Trimming removed 1 base from V and 5 bases from J; junction bases left unmatched: 5. The germline gives CDR1 SGHTA, CDR2 FQGNSA. For the CDR3, the DNA is TGTGCCAGCAGCTTAGTGGCGGGAGGGGATGAGACCCAGTACTTC. Amino acids: CASSLVAGGDETQYF.

This chain links TRBV28 with TRBJ2-6; weak D call: TRBD1 (5 bases). This CDR3 has 15 residues. Germline values: CDR1 MDHEN, CDR2 SYDVKM. Trimming pared 2 bases from V and 0 bases from J, leaving 5 bases between. In DNA, the CDR3 is TGTGCCAGCAGTTTAGACAGCTCTGGGGCCAACGTCCTGACTTTC. Amino acid sequence: CASSLDSSGANVLTF.

This rearrangement joins TRBV11-2 to TRBJ2-7, with D possibly called TRBD1 or TRBD2 (5 bases each). Germline V gives CDR1 SGHAT, CDR2 FQNNGV. The CDR3 loop spans 15 amino acids. Trimming took off 1 base at V and 7 bases at J, with 17 bases between the two ends. The CDR3 DNA reads as TGTGCCAGCAGCTTAGTAGGGACGGGCTCGGGGGAGCAGTACTTC. Translated: CASSLVGTGSGEQYF.

V usage is TRBV6-4 and J usage is TRBJ2-1, with TRBD2 identical over 13 bases. Trimming cost V 5 bases and J 5 bases; bases outside gene matches: 3. The CDR3 has 15 amino acids. Germline CDR1 MRHNA, CDR2 SNTAGT. The CDR3, as DNA: TGTGCCAGCAGTAAAGGGACTAGCGGGGACAATGAGCAGTTCTTC. The encoded protein is CASSKGTSGDNEQFF.